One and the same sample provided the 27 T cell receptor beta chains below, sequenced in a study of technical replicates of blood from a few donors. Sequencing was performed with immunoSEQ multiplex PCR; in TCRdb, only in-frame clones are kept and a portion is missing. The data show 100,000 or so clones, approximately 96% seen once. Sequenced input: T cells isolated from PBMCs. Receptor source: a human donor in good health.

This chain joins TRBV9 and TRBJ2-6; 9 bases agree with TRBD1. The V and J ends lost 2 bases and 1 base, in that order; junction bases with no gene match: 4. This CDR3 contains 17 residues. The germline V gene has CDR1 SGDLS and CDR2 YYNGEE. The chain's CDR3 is CASSVGTGLSGANVLTF. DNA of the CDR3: TGTGCCAGCAGCGTTGGGACAGGGTTATCTGGGGCCAACGTCCTGACTTTC. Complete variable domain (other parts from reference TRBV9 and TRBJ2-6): DSGVTQTPKHLITATGQRVTLRCSPRSGDLSVYWYQQSLDQGLQFLIQYYNGEERAKGNILERFSAQQFPDLHSELNLSSLELGDSALYFCASSVGTGLSGANVLTFGAGSRLTVL.

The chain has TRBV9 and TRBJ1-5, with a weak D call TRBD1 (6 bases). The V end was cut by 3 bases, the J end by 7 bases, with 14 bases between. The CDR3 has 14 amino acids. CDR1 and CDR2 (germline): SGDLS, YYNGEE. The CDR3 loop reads CASSGQEWGQPQHF. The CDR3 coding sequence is TGTGCCAGCAGCGGACAGGAGTGGGGGCAGCCCCAGCATTTT.

This chain's CDR3 is CASSFRQGMRQYF. DNA for the CDR3: TGTGCCAGTAGTTTTAGACAGGGCATGAGGCAGTACTTC. This chain links TRBV19 with TRBJ2-7, with TRBD1 matching over 7 bases. The junction had 10 bases not matched to a gene; V was cut back by 5 bases and J by 9 bases. The CDR3 is made up of 13 amino acids. In germline, CDR1 is LNHDA, CDR2 SQIVND (reference sequence).

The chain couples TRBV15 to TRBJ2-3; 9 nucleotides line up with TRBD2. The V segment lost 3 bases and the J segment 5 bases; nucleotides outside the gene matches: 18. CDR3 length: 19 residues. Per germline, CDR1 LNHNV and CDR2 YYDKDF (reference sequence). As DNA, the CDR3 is TGTGCCACCAGCAGTAGCGGGAGCCTCTACCCCCGGAGTGAAGATACGCAGTATTTT. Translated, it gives CATSSSGSLYPRSEDTQYF.

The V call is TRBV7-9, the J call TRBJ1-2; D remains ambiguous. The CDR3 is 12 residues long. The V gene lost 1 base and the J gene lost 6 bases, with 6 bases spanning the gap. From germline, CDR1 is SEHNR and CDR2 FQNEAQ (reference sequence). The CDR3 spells CASSLVSNGYTF. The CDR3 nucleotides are TGTGCCAGCAGCTTAGTCAGTAATGGCTACACCTTC.

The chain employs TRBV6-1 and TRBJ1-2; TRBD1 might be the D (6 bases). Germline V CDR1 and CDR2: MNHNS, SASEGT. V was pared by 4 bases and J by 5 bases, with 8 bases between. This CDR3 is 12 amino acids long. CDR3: CASSGTEYGYTF. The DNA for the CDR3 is TGTGCCAGCAGTGGGACAGAATATGGCTACACCTTC.

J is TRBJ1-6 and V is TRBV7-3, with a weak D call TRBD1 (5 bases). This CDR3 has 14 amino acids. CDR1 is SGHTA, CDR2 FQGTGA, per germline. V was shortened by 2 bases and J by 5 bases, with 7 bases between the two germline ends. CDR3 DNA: TGTGCCAGCAGCTTACAGGGTGATAATTCACCCCTCCACTTT. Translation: CASSLQGDNSPLHF.

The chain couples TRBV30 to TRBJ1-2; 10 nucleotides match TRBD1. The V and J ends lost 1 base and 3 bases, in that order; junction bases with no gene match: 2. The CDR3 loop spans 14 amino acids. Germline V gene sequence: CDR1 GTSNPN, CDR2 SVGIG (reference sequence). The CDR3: CAWSAGTGDYGYTF. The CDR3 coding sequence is TGTGCCTGGAGTGCGGGGACAGGGGACTATGGCTACACCTTC.

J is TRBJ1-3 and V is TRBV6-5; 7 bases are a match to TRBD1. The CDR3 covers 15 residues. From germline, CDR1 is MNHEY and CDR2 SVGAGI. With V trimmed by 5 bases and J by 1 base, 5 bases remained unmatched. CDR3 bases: TGTGCCAGCAGTGGACAGGCGATATCTGGAAACACCATATATTTT. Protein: CASSGQAISGNTIYF.

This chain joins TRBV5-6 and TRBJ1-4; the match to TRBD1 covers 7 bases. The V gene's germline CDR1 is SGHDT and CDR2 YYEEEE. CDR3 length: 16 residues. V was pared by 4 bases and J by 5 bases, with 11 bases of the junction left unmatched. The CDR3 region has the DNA TGTGCCAGCAGCCCCGGGACAGAAAATTGGAATGAAAAACTGTTTTTT. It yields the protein CASSPGTENWNEKLFF.

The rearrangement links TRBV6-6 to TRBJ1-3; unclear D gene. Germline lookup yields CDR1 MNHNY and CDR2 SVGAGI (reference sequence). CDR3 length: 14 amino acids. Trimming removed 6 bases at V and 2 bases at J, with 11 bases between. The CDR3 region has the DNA TGTGCCAGCAGGCACTTCGGTACTGGAAACACCATATATTTT. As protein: CASRHFGTGNTIYF.

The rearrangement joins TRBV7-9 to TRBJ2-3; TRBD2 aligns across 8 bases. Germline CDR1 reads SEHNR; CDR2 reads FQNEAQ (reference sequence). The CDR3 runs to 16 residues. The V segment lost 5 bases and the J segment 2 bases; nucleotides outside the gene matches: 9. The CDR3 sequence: CASSPQRGHSTDTQYF. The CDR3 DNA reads TGTGCCAGCAGCCCGCAGCGGGGGCACTCCACAGATACGCAGTATTTT.

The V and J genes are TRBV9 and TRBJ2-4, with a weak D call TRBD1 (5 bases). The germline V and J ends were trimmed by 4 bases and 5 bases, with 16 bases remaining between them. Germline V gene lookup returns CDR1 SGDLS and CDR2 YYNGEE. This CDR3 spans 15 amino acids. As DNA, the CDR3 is TGTGCCAGCAGCCCGTTTGTGGGGCCCCAAAACATTCAGTACTTC. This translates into CASSPFVGPQNIQYF.

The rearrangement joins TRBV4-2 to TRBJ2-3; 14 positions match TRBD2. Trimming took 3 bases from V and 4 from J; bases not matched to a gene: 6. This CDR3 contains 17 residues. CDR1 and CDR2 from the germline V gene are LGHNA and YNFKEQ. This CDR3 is CASSQGTSGSGSDTQYF. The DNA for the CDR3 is TGTGCCAGCAGCCAGGGGACTAGCGGGAGTGGGTCAGATACGCAGTATTTT.

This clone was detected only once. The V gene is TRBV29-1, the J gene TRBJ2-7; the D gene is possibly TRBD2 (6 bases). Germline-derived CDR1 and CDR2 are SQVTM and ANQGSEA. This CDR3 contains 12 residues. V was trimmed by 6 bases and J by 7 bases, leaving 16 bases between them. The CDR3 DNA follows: TGCAGCGTGGGACTTCCTCCGGGGGAGCAGTACTTC. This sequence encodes CSVGLPPGEQYF.

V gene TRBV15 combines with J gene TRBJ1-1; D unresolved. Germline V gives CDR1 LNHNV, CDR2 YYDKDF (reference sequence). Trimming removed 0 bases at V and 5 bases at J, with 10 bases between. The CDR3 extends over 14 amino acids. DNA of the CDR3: TGTGCCACCAGCAGAGACGTGACGGGGACTGAAGCTTTCTTT. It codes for CATSRDVTGTEAFF.

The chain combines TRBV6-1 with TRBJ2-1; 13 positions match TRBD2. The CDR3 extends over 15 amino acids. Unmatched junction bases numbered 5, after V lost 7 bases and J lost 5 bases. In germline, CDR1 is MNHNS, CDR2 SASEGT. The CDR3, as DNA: TGTGCCAGCATGTCGACTAGCGGGGGGAACAATGAGCAGTTCTTC. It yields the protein CASMSTSGGNNEQFF.

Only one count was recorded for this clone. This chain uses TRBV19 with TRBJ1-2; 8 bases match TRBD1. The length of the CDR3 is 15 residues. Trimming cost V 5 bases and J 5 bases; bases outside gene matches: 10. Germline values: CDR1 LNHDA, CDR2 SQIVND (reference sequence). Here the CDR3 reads CASSVGQGHQYGYTF. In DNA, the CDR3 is TGTGCCAGTAGTGTAGGACAGGGTCATCAATATGGCTACACCTTC.

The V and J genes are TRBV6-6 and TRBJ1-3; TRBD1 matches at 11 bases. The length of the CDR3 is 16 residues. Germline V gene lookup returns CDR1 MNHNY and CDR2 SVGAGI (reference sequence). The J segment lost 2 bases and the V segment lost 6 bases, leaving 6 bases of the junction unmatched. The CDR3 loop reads CASRDRGLAPGNTIYF. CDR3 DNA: TGTGCCAGCAGGGACAGGGGGCTTGCTCCTGGAAACACCATATATTTT.

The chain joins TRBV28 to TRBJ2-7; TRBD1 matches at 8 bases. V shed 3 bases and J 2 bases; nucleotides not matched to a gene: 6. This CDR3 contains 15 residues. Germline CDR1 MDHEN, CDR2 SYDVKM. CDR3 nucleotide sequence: TGTGCCAGCAGTTTTCTTGGACAGGGACCCTACGAGCAGTACTTC. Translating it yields CASSFLGQGPYEQYF.

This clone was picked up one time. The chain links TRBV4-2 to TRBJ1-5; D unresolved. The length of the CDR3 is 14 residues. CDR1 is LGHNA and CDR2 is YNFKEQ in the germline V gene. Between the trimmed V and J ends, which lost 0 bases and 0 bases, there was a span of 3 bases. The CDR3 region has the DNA TGTGCCAGCAGCCAAGAACATAGCAATCAGCCCCAGCATTTT. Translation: CASSQEHSNQPQHF.

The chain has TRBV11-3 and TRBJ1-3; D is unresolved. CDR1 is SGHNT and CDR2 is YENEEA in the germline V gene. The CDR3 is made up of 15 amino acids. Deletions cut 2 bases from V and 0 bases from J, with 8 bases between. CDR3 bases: TGTGCCAGCAGCTTATACCCGAGCTCTGGAAACACCATATATTTT. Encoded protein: CASSLYPSSGNTIYF.

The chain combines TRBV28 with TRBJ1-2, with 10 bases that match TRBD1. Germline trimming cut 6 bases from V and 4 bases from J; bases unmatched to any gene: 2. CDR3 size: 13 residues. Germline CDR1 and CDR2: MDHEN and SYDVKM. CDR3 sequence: CASRDRGLYGYTF. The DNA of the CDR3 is TGTGCCAGCAGAGACAGGGGGCTCTATGGCTACACCTTC.

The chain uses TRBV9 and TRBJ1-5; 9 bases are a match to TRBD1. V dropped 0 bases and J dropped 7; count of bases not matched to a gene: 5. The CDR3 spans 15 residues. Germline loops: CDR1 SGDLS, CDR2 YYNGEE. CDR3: CASSVDPTGGQPQHF. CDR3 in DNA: TGTGCCAGCAGCGTAGATCCAACAGGGGGCCAGCCCCAGCATTTT.

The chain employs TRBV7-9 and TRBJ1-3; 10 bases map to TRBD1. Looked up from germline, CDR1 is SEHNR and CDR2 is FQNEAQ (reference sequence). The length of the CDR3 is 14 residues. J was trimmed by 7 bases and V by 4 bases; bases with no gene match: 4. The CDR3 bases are TGTGCCAGCAGCTGGACAGGGGGGGGGAACACCATATATTTT. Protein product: CASSWTGGGNTIYF. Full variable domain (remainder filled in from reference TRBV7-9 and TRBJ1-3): DTGVSQNPRHKITKRGQNVTFRCDPISEHNRLYWYRQTLGQGPEFLTYFQNEAQLEKSRLLSDRFSAERPKGSFSTLEIQRTEQGDSAMYLCASSWTGGGNTIYFGEGSWLTVV.

CDR3 DNA sequence: TGTGCCAGCAGTTTAGGAGCGGATCCCTTAATGGGCGGGGAGCTGTTTTTT. This codes for CASSLGADPLMGGELFF. The chain combines TRBV28 with TRBJ2-2, with D perhaps matching TRBD2 (5 bases). CDR1 and CDR2 from the germline V gene are MDHEN and SYDVKM. The CDR3 contains 17 residues. Trimming left V 2 bases short and J 7 bases short, with 20 bases between.

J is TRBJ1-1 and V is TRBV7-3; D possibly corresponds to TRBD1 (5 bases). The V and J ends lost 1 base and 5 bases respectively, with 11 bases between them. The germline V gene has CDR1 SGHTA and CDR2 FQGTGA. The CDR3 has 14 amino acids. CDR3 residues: CASSLIDGGTEAFF. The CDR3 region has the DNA TGTGCCAGCAGCTTAATAGACGGGGGGACTGAAGCTTTCTTT.